Below are 19 T cell receptor beta chains sequenced from a single sample in a study of blood T cells in healthy people across ages. A sample-barcoded 5' primer and a J-beta primer mix were used in a second PCR of roughly 7 to 11 cycles. Via MiXCR, TCRdb re-called the 5' RACE reads, giving one row per CDR3 protein. The data show about 800,000 distinct CDR3 sequences, with 58% seen just once and over 20% held by the top ten. Input material: blood. The receptor set was obtained from a man aged 25 to 40 in good health.

The chain uses TRBV5-6 and TRBJ2-6, with D unresolved. The germline V gene has CDR1 SGHDT and CDR2 YYEEEE. This CDR3 has 16 amino acids. Trimming took 2 bases from V and 2 from J, leaving 11 bases between them. The CDR3 DNA reads TGTGCCAGCAGCTTTATGGGAAATACTGGGGCCAACGTCCTGACTTTC. It translates to CASSFMGNTGANVLTF. Full variable domain (outside the CDR3, taken from reference TRBV5-6 and TRBJ2-6): DAGVTQSPTHLIKTRGQQVTLRCSPKSGHDTVSWYQQALGQGPQFIFQYYEEEERQRGNFPDRFSGHQFPNYSSELNVNALLLGDSALYLCASSFMGNTGANVLTFGAGSRLTVL.

In this sample, this clonotype turned up once. The CDR3, as DNA: TGTGCCAGCAGTTGGGGGGTAGGATATAATTCACCCCTCCACTTT. It is translated as CASSWGVGYNSPLHF. The rearrangement links TRBV27 to TRBJ1-6; tentatively, D is TRBD1 (5 bases). The CDR3 has 15 residues. In germline, CDR1 is MNHEY, CDR2 SMNVEV (reference sequence). V was shortened by 4 bases and J by 4 bases, with 11 bases between the two germline ends.

V usage is TRBV3-1 and J usage is TRBJ2-4, with D possibly being TRBD2 (6 bases). The DNA end favors TRBJ2-7, so the J call may be wrong. The CDR3 is 14 residues long. Germline V gene data show CDR1 as LGHDT and CDR2 as YNNKEL (reference sequence). CDR3 amino acids: CASSYGGSKYEQYF. The CDR3 DNA reads TGTGCCAGCAGCTACGGGGGTAGCAAGTACGAGCAGTACTTC.

The chain recombines TRBV20-1 with TRBJ2-1; the match to TRBD2 covers 8 bases. The CDR3 is 15 amino acids. Unmatched junction bases numbered 11, after V lost 4 bases and J lost 6 bases. The germline V gene encodes CDR1 DFQATT and CDR2 SNEGSKA (reference sequence). CDR3 region: CSAKLSSGVGNEQFF. The CDR3 nucleotides read TGCAGTGCTAAATTAAGTAGCGGGGTCGGCAATGAGCAGTTCTTC.

This chain links TRBV5-6 with TRBJ2-1, with a weak D call TRBD1 (6 bases). The V and J ends lost 4 bases and 1 base respectively, with 15 bases between them. CDR1 and CDR2 (germline): SGHDT, YYEEEE. This CDR3 comprises 16 residues. In DNA, the CDR3 is TGTGCCAGCAGCCACCGGTACACAGGGTCCTACAATGAGCAGTTCTTC. Encoded protein: CASSHRYTGSYNEQFF.

The genes are TRBV4-2 and TRBJ2-2, with a weak D call TRBD2 (6 bases). Germline-derived CDR1 and CDR2 are LGHNA and YNFKEQ. Trimming stripped 3 bases from V and 5 bases from J, with 13 bases between. CDR3 length equals 15 residues. For the CDR3, the DNA is TGTGCCAGCAGCCACATCAGAGGAGGGACCGGGGAGCTGTTTTTT. Protein: CASSHIRGGTGELFF.

J is TRBJ1-1 and V is TRBV7-2; no reliable D call. Trimming shortened V by 3 bases and J by 10 bases, and 15 bases separated the two germline ends. Germline CDR1 SGHTA, CDR2 FQGNSA. CDR3 size: 13 residues. The CDR3 DNA reads TGTGCCAGCAGCTTGGGTGAACAAAGAGCAGCTTTCTTT. Residues: CASSLGEQRAAFF.

V usage is TRBV20-1 and J usage is TRBJ2-5; 8 bases are a match to TRBD2. Germline CDR1 DFQATT, CDR2 SNEGSKA (reference sequence). This CDR3 contains 15 residues. With 5 bases clipped from V and 1 base from J, the junction kept 9 bases outside the gene matches. Here the CDR3 reads CSADGLAGFQETQYF. CDR3 sequence (DNA): TGCAGTGCTGATGGACTAGCAGGGTTCCAAGAGACCCAGTACTTC.

Many counts were recorded for this clonotype. J is TRBJ2-7 and V is TRBV7-2; TRBD2 matches at 7 bases. The ends lost 6 bases at V and 2 bases at J; junction bases unmatched: 7. The germline V gene has CDR1 SGHTA and CDR2 FQGNSA. This CDR3 contains 14 residues. CDR3 nucleotides: TGTGCCAGCAGTTTATCCGGGGGGACCTACGAGCAGTACTTC. Amino acid sequence: CASSLSGGTYEQYF. Drawing the rest from reference TRBV7-2 and TRBJ2-7, the complete variable domain is GAGVSQSPSNKVTEKGKDVELRCDPISGHTALYWYRQSLGQGLEFLIYFQGNSAPDKSGLPSDRFSAERTGGSVSTLTIQRTQQEDSAVYLCASSLSGGTYEQYFGPGTRLTVT.

The rearrangement joins TRBV6-2 or TRBV6-3 to TRBJ2-1; D might be TRBD2 (6 bases). The germline gives CDR1 MNHEY, CDR2 SVGEGT. Between the trimmed V and J ends, which lost 2 bases and 0 bases, there was a span of 11 bases. CDR3 length: 16 amino acids. The CDR3 reads CASSYARGYSYNEQFF. CDR3 in DNA: TGTGCCAGCAGTTACGCCCGGGGGTACTCCTACAATGAGCAGTTCTTC.

The chain combines TRBV20-1 with TRBJ2-1; 10 nucleotides agree with TRBD1. This CDR3 has 13 amino acids. The trim removed 5 bases at V and 8 bases at J, leaving 6 bases unmatched. From germline, CDR1 is DFQATT and CDR2 SNEGSKA (reference sequence). The CDR3 DNA is TGCAGTGCTTGGACAGGGGGAGGCGATGAGCAGTTCTTC. Translation gives CSAWTGGGDEQFF.

The chain joins TRBV12-5 to TRBJ2-3; D remains unclear. This CDR3 spans 13 amino acids. Germline CDR1 reads LGHNT; CDR2 reads FRNRAP. The germline V and J ends were trimmed by 5 bases and 6 bases, with 12 bases remaining between them. Here the CDR3 DNA reads TGTGCTAGTGGTACATGGATCACGGATACGCAGTATTTT. Translation gives CASGTWITDTQYF. Supplemented by reference TRBV12-5 and TRBJ2-3, the full variable domain reads DARVTQTPRHKVTEMGQEVTMRCQPILGHNTVFWYRQTMMQGLELLAYFRNRAPLDDSGMPKDRFSAEMPDATLATLKIQPSEPRDSAVYFCASGTWITDTQYFGPGTRLTVL.

This chain uses TRBV6-5 with TRBJ2-1, with D uncertain. Germline V CDR1 and CDR2: MNHEY, SVGAGI. This CDR3 is built from 20 residues. V was pared by 2 bases and J by 0 bases, with 23 bases between. The CDR3 is CASSYALRAKKEISYNEQFF. In nucleotides, the CDR3 is TGTGCCAGCAGTTACGCCCTCAGAGCAAAAAAAGAGATCTCCTACAATGAGCAGTTCTTC.

On this clonotype itself: A much bigger clone sits one base away, suggesting this may be a read error. The chain joins TRBV7-2 to TRBJ2-3; the D gene is possibly TRBD1 (5 bases). From germline, CDR1 is SGHTA and CDR2 FQGNSA. Trimming took 7 bases from V and 7 from J, leaving 15 bases between them. The CDR3 loop spans 13 amino acids. The CDR3 region has the DNA TGTGCCAGCACCCCTCCCAGGGTAAATACGCAGTATTTT. Translated, it gives CASTPPRVNTQYF.

The chain combines TRBV27 with TRBJ2-7, with D possibly being TRBD2 (7 bases). The CDR3 sequence is 14 residues long. The germline CDR1 and CDR2 sequences are MNHEY and SMNVEV (reference sequence). The V and J ends lost 6 bases and 1 base respectively, with 13 bases between them. The CDR3 is CASSIGGHSYEQYF. The CDR3 DNA is TGTGCCAGCAGCATCGGGGGGCATTCCTACGAGCAGTACTTC.

V is TRBV20-1 and J is TRBJ2-1; D is perhaps TRBD2 (6 bases). CDR1 is DFQATT and CDR2 is SNEGSKA in the germline V gene (reference sequence). Trimming stripped 3 bases from V and 8 bases from J, with 14 bases between. The CDR3 is 13 amino acids. CDR3 region: CSARTSSSYEQFF. As DNA, the CDR3 is TGCAGTGCTAGGACTAGTTCTAGCTATGAGCAGTTCTTC.

The chain couples TRBV27 to TRBJ1-4; perhaps TRBD1 as D (5 bases). The CDR3 covers 15 residues. Germline assignment: CDR1 MNHEY and CDR2 SMNVEV (reference sequence). Trimming removed 6 bases from V and 8 bases from J, with 19 bases in between. CDR3 nucleotides: TGTGCCAGCAGCCAAGTTGATTCGGGGGGAGAAAAACTGTTTTTT. Protein: CASSQVDSGGEKLFF.

This clonotype was seen a few times. This sequence joins TRBV20-1 and TRBJ2-5, with 9 bases matching TRBD2. The V gene's germline CDR1 is DFQATT and CDR2 SNEGSKA (reference sequence). The CDR3 covers 14 residues. J lost 1 base, V lost 3 bases, and 3 bases had no gene match. The CDR3: CSARRSGGQETQYF. CDR3 DNA sequence: TGCAGTGCTAGGCGTAGCGGGGGCCAAGAGACCCAGTACTTC.

This clonotype was observed a few times. The genes are TRBV4-3 and TRBJ2-3, with 10 positions matching TRBD2. The CDR3 extends over 15 amino acids. V shed 4 bases and J 5 bases; nucleotides not matched to a gene: 6. CDR1 is LGHNA and CDR2 is YSLEER in the germline V gene. The CDR3 DNA follows: TGCGCCAGCAGCCGCGGGACTAGCGATGGAGATACGCAGTATTTT. Translation: CASSRGTSDGDTQYF.